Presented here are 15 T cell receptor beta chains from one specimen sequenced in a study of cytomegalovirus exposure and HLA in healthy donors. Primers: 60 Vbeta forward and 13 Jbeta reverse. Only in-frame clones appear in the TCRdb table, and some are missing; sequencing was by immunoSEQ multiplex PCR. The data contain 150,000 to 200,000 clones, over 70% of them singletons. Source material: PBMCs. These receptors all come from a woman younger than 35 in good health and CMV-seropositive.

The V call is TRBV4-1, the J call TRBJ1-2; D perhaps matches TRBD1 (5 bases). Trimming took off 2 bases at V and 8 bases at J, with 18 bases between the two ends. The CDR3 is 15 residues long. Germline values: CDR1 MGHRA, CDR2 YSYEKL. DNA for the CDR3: TGCGCCAGCAGCCAACCCGTTGGCAGGGCTCAGGGCTACACCTTC. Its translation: CASSQPVGRAQGYTF.

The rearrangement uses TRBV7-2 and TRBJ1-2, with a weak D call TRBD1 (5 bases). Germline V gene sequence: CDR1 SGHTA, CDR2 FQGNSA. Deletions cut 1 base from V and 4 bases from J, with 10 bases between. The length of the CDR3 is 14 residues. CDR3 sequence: CASSLDPGGYGYTF. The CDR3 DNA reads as TGTGCCAGCAGCTTAGATCCGGGGGGCTATGGCTACACCTTC.

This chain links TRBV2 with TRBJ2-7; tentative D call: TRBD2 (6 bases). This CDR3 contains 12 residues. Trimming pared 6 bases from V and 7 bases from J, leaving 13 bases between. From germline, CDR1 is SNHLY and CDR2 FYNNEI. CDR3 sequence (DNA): TGTGCCAGCAGCCGGGACTCTGGAGAGCAGTACTTC. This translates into CASSRDSGEQYF. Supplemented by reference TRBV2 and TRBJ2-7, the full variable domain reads EPEVTQTPSHQVTQMGQEVILRCVPISNHLYFYWYRQILGQKVEFLVSFYNNEISEKSEIFDDQFSVERPDGSNFTLKIRSTKLEDSAMYFCASSRDSGEQYFGPGTRLTVT.

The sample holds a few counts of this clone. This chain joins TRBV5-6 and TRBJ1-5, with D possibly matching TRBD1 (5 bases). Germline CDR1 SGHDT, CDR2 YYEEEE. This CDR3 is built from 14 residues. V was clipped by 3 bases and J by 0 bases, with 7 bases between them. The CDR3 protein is CASSWGDSNQPQHF. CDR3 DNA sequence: TGTGCCAGCAGCTGGGGCGATAGCAATCAGCCCCAGCATTTT.

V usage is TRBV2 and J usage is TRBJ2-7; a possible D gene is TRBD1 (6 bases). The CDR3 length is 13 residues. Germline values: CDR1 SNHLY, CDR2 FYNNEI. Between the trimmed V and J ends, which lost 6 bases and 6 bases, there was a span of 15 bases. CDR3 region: CASSPWTVSEQYF. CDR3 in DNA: TGTGCCAGCAGCCCTTGGACAGTCTCCGAGCAGTACTTC.

For the CDR3, the DNA is TGCGCCAGCAGTGTGGGGGCCGACTATGGCTACACCTTC. Translation: CASSVGADYGYTF. The rearrangement joins TRBV10-2 to TRBJ1-2, with D maybe TRBD1 (6 bases). This CDR3 region has 13 residues. Germline V lookup: CDR1 WSHSY, CDR2 SAAADI. Trimming removed 4 bases at V and 3 bases at J, with 9 bases between.

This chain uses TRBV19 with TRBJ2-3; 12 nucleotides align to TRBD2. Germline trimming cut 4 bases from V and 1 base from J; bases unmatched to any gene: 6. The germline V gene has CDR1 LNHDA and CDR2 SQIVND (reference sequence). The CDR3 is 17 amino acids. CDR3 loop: CASSTKTSGGGTDTQYF. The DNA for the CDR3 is TGTGCCAGTAGTACCAAGACTAGCGGGGGCGGCACAGATACGCAGTATTTT.

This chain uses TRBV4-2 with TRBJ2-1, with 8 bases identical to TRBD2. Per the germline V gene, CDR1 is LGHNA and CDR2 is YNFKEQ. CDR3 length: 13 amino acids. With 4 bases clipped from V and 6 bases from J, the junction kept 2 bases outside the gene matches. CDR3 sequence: CASSPTSGNEQFF. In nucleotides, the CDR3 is TGTGCCAGCAGCCCAACTAGCGGCAATGAGCAGTTCTTC.

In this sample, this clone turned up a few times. CDR3 nucleotides: TGCGCCAGCAGCCAAGCTCTAGACAGGGCTGAAAAACTGTTTTTT. Encoded protein: CASSQALDRAEKLFF. The V and J genes are TRBV4-3 and TRBJ1-4; 7 positions agree with TRBD1. CDR1 and CDR2 (germline): LGHNA, YSLEER. V gave up 1 base and J gave up 7 bases; unmatched junction bases: 6. This CDR3 is built from 15 residues.

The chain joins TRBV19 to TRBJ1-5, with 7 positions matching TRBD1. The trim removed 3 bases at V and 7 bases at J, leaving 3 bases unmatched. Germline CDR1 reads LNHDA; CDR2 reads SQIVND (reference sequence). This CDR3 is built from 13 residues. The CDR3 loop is CASSIQGEQPQHF. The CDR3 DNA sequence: TGTGCCAGTAGTATCCAGGGGGAACAGCCCCAGCATTTT.

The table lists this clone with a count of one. In DNA, the CDR3 is TGCGCCAGCAGCCAAGAAAGAGACAGTGAAAACTATGGCTACACCTTC. It yields the protein CASSQERDSENYGYTF. The chain couples TRBV4-3 to TRBJ1-2, with D perhaps matching TRBD1 (5 bases). CDR1 LGHNA and CDR2 YSLEER come from the germline V gene. V was clipped by 0 bases and J by 2 bases, with 13 bases between them. This CDR3 contains 16 residues.

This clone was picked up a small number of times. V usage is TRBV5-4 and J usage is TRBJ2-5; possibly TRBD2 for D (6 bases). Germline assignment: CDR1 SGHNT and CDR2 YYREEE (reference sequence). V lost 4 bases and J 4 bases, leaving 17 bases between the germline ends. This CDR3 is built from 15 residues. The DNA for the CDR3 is TGTGCCAGCAGCCCGGCCCCTAGCGATCGAGAGACCCAGTACTTC. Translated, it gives CASSPAPSDRETQYF.

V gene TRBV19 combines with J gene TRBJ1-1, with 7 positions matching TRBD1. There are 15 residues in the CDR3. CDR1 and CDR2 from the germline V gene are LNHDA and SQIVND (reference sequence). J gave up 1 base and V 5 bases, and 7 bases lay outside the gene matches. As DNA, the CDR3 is TGTGCCAGTAGTCCGCGACAGGGTTGGAACACTGAAGCTTTCTTT. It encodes CASSPRQGWNTEAFF.

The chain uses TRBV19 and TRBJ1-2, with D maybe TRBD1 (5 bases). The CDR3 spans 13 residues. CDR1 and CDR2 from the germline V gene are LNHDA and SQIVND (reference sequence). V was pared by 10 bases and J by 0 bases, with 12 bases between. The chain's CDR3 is CATKQAPNYGYTF. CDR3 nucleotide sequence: TGTGCCACCAAACAGGCCCCTAACTATGGCTACACCTTC.

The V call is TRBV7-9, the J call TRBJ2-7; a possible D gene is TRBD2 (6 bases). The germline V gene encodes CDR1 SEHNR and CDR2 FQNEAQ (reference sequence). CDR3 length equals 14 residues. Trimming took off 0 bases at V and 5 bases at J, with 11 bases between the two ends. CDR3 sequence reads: CASSLAEGLNEQYF. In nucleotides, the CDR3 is TGTGCCAGCAGCTTAGCGGAGGGACTTAACGAGCAGTACTTC.